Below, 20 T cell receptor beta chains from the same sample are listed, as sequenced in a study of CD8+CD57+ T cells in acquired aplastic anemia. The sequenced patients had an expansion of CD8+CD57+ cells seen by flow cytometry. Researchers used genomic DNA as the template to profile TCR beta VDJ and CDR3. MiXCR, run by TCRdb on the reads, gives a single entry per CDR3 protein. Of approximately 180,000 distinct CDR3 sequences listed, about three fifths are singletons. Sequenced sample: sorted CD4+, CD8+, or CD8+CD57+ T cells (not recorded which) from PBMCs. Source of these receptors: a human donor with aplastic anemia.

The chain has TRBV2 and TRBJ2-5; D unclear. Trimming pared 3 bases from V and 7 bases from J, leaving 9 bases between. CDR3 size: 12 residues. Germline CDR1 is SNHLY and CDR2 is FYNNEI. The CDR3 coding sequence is TGTGCCAGCAGTGAGAGTCTTGGGACCCAGTACTTC. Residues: CASSESLGTQYF.

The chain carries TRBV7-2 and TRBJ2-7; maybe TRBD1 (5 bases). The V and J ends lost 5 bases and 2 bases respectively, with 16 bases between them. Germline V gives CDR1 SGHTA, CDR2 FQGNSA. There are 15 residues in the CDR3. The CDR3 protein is CASSPTQGRAYEQYF. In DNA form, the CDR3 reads TGTGCCAGCAGCCCAACCCAGGGCAGGGCCTACGAGCAGTACTTC.

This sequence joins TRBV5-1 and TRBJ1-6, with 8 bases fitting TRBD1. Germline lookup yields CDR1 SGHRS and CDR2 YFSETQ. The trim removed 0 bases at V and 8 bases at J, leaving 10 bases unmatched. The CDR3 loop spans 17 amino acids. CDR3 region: CASSLDSVRGLDSPLHF. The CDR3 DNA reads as TGCGCCAGCAGCTTGGATTCGGTCAGGGGGCTTGATTCACCCCTCCACTTT.

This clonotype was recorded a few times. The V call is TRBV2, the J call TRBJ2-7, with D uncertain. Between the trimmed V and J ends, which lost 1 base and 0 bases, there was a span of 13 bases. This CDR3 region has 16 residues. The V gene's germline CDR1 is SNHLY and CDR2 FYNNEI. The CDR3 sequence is CASSEDEQYDSYEQYF. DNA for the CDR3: TGTGCCAGCAGTGAAGATGAACAGTATGACTCCTACGAGCAGTACTTC. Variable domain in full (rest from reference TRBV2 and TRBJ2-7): EPEVTQTPSHQVTQMGQEVILRCVPISNHLYFYWYRQILGQKVEFLVSFYNNEISEKSEIFDDQFSVERPDGSNFTLKIRSTKLEDSAMYFCASSEDEQYDSYEQYFGPGTRLTVT.

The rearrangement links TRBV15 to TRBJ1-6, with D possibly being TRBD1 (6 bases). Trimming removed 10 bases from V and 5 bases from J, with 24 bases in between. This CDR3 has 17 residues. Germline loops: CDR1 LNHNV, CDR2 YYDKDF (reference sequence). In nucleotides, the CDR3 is TGTGCCATCTCCTCAGGGGCTACCCTACTAAATAATTCACCCCTCCACTTT. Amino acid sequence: CAISSGATLLNNSPLHF.

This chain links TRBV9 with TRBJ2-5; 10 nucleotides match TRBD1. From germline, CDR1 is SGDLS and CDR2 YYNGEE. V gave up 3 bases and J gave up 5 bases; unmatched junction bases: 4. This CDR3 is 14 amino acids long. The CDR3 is CASSADRGSETQYF. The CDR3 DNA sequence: TGTGCCAGCAGCGCGGACAGGGGGAGCGAGACCCAGTACTTC. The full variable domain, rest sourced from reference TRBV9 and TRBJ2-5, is DSGVTQTPKHLITATGQRVTLRCSPRSGDLSVYWYQQSLDQGLQFLIQYYNGEERAKGNILERFSAQQFPDLHSELNLSSLELGDSALYFCASSADRGSETQYFGPGTRLLVL.

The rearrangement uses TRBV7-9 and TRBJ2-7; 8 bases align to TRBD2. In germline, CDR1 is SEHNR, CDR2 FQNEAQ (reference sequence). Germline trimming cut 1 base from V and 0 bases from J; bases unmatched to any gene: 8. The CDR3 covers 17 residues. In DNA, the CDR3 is TGTGCCAGCAGCTTAGGTTGGGGCGGGGGGCCCTCCTACGAGCAGTACTTC. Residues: CASSLGWGGGPSYEQYF.

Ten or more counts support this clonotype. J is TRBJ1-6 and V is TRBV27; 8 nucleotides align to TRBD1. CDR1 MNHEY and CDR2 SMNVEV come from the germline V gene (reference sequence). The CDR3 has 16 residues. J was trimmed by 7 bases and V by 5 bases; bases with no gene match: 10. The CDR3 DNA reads TGTGCCAGCAGTGACAGACAGGGGCGGTGGAATTCACCCCTCCACTTT. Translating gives CASSDRQGRWNSPLHF.

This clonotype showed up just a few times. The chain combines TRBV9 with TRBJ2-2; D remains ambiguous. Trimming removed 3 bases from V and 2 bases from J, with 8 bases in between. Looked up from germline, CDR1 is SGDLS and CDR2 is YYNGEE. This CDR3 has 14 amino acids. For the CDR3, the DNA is TGTGCCAGCAGCGGCCGGACCAACACCGGGGAGCTGTTTTTT. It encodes CASSGRTNTGELFF.

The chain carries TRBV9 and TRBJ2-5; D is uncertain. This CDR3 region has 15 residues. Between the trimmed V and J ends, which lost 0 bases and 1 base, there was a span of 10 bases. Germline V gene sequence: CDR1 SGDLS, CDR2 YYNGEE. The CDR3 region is CASSVGGSTQETQYF. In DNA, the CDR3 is TGTGCCAGCAGCGTAGGGGGTAGCACCCAAGAGACCCAGTACTTC.

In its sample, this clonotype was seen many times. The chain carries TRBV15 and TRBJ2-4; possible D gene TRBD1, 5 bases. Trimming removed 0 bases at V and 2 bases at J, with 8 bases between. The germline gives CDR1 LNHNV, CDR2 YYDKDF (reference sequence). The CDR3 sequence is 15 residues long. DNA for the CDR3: TGTGCCACCAGCAGAGACAGGGCTCCCAAAAACATTCAGTACTTC. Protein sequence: CATSRDRAPKNIQYF.

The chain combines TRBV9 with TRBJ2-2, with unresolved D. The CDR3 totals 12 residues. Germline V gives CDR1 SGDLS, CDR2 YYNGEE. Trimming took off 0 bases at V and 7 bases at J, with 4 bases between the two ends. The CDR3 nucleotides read TGTGCCAGCAGCGTAGCTGTCGGGGAGCTGTTTTTT. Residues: CASSVAVGELFF.

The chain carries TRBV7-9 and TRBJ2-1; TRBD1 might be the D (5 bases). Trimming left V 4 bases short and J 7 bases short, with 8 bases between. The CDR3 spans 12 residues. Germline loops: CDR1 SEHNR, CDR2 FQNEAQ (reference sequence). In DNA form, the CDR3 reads TGTGCCAGCAGCTCCACAGGAAATGAGCAGTTCTTC. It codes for CASSSTGNEQFF. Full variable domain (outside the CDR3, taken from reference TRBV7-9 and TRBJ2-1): DTGVSQNPRHKITKRGQNVTFRCDPISEHNRLYWYRQTLGQGPEFLTYFQNEAQLEKSRLLSDRFSAERPKGSFSTLEIQRTEQGDSAMYLCASSSTGNEQFFGPGTRLTVL.

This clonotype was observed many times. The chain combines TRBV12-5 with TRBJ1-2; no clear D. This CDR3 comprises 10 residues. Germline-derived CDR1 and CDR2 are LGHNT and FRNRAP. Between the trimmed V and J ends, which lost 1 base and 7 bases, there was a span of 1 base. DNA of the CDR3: TGTGCTAGTGGTTTGGGTGGCTACACCTTC. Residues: CASGLGGYTF.

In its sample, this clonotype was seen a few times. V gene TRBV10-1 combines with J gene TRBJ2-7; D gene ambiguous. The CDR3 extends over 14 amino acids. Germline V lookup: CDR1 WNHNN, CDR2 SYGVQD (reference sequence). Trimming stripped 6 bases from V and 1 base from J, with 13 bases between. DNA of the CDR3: TGCGCCAGCAGGATGCGAATCCGTTCCTACGAGCAGTACTTC. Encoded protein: CASRMRIRSYEQYF.

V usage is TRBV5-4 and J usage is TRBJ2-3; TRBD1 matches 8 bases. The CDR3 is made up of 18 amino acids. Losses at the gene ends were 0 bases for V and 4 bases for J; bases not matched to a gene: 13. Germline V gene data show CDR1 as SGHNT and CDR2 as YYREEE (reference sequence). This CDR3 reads CASSLGQGAIVESDTQYF. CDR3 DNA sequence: TGTGCCAGCAGCTTGGGCCAGGGGGCGATCGTCGAATCAGATACGCAGTATTTT. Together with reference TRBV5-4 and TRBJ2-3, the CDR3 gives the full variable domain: ETGVTQSPTHLIKTRGQQVTLRCSSQSGHNTVSWYQQALGQGPQFIFQYYREEENGRGNFPPRFSGLQFPNYSSELNVNALELDDSALYLCASSLGQGAIVESDTQYFGPGTRLTVL.

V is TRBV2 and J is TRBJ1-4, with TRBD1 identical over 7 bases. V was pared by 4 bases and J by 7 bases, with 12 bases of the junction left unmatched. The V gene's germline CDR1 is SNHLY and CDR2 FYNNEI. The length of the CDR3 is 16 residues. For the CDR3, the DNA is TGTGCCAGCAGTGTGTCCTGGGACAGAGAGCTTGAAAAACTGTTTTTT. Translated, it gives CASSVSWDRELEKLFF.

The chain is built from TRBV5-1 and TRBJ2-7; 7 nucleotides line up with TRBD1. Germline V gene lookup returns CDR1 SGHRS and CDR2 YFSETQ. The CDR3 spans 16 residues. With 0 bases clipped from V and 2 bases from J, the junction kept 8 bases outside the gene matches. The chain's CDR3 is CASSLDLRDSTYEQYF. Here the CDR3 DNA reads TGCGCCAGCAGCTTGGATCTCCGGGACAGTACCTACGAGCAGTACTTC.

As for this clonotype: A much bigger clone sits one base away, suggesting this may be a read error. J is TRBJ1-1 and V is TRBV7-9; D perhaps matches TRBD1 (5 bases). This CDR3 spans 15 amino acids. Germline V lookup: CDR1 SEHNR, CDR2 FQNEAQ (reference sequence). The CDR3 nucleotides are TGCGCCAGCAGCCCTATTCAGGGTCGATACGCTGAAGCTTTCTTT. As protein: CASSPIQGRYAEAFF.

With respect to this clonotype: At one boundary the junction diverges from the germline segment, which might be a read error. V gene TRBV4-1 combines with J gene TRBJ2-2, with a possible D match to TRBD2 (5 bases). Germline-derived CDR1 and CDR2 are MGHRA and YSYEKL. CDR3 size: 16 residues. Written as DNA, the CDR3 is TGTGCCAGCAGCCAAGTTGGGCGGGTTGGCACCGGGGAGCTGTTTTTT. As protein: CASSQVGRVGTGELFF.